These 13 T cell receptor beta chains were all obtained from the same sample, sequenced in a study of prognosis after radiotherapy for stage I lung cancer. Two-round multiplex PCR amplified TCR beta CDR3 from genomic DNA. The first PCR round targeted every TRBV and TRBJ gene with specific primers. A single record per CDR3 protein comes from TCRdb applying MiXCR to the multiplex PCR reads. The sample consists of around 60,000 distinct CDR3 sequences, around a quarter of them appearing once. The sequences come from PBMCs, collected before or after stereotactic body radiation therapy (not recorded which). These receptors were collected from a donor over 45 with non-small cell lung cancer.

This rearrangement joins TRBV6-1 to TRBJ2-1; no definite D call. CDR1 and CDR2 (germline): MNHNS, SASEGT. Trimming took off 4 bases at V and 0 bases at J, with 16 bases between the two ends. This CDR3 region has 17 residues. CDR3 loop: CASSAFLGRSSYNEQFF. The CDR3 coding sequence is TGTGCCAGCAGTGCCTTTCTGGGCCGAAGCTCCTACAATGAGCAGTTCTTC.

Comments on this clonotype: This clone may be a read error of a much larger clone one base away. The CDR3 is CASSKQEVSSQYF. CDR3 sequence (DNA): TGTGCCAGCAGCAAACAGGAAGTCTCGTCGCAGTATTTT. The chain joins TRBV7-9 to TRBJ2-3; the D gene is possibly TRBD1 (5 bases). V was shortened by 5 bases and J by 10 bases, with 16 bases between the two germline ends. The CDR3 runs 13 residues. Germline V gene lookup returns CDR1 SEHNR and CDR2 FQNEAQ (reference sequence).

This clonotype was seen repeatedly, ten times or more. CDR3 protein: CSADRASTDTQYF. DNA for the CDR3: TGCAGTGCCGACAGGGCTAGCACAGATACGCAGTATTTT. This chain uses TRBV20-1 with TRBJ2-3; 7 bases align to TRBD1. The CDR3 contains 13 residues. The J segment lost 0 bases and the V segment lost 6 bases, leaving 3 bases of the junction unmatched. CDR1 is DFQATT and CDR2 is SNEGSKA in the germline V gene (reference sequence).

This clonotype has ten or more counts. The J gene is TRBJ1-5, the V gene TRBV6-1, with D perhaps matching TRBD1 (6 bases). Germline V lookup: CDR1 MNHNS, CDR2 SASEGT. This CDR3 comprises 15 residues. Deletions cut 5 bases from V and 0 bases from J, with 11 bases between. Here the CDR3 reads CASSPWTASNQPQHF. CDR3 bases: TGTGCCAGCAGTCCCTGGACAGCTAGCAATCAGCCCCAGCATTTT.

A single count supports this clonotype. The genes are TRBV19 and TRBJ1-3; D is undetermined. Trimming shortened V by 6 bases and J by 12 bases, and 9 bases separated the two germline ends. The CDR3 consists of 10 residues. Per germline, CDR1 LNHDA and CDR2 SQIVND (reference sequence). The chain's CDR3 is CASSYADIYF. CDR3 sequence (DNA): TGTGCCAGTAGCTATGCAGACATATATTTT.

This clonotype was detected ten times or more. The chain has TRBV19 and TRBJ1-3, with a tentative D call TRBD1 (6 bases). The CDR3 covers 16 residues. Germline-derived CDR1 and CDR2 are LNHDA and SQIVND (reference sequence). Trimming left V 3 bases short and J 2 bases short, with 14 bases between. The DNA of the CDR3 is TGTGCCAGTAGTATCGCACCGGGGGGCCCTGGAAACACCATATATTTT. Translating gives CASSIAPGGPGNTIYF.

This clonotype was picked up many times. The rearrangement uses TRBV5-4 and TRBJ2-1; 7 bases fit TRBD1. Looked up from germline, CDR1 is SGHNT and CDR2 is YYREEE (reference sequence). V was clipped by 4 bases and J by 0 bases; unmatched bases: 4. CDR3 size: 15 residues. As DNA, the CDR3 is TGTGCCAGCAGCAGGGACAGCAGCTCCTACAATGAGCAGTTCTTC. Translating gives CASSRDSSSYNEQFF.

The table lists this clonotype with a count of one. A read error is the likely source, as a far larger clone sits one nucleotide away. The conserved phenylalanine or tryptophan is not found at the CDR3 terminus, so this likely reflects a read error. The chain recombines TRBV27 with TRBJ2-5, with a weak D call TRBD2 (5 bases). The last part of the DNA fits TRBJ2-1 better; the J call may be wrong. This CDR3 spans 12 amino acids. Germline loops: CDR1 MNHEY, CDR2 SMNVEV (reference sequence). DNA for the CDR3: TGTGCCAGCAGTAACCAAGCGGACGAGCAGTTCTTA. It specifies CASSNQADEQFL.

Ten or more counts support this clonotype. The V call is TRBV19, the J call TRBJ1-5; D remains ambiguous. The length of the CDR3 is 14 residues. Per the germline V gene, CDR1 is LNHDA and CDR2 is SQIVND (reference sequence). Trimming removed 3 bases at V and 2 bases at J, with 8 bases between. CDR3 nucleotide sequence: TGTGCCAGTAGTATGGAGTTCGGCAATCAGCCCCAGCATTTT. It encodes CASSMEFGNQPQHF.

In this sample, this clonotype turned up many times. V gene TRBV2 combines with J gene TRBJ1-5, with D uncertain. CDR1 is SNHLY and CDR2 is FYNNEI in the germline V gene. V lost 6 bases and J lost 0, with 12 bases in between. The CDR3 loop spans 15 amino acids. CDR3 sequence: CASRGRGGSNQPQHF. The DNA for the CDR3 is TGTGCCAGCAGGGGTCGGGGAGGTAGCAATCAGCCCCAGCATTTT.

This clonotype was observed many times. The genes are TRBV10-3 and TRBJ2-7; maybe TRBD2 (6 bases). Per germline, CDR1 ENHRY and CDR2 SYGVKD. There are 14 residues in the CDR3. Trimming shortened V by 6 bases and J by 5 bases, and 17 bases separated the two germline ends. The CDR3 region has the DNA TGTGCCATCAGAACGGGGGACTCCCCCAACGAGCAGTACTTC. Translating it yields CAIRTGDSPNEQYF.

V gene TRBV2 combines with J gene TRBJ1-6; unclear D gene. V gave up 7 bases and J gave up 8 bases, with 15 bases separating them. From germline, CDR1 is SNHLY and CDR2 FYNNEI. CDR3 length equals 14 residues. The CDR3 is CASIPRVCDSPLHF. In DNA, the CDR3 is TGTGCCAGCATCCCGCGGGTCTGCGATTCACCCCTCCACTTT. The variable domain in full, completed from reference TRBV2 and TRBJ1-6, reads EPEVTQTPSHQVTQMGQEVILRCVPISNHLYFYWYRQILGQKVEFLVSFYNNEISEKSEIFDDQFSVERPDGSNFTLKIRSTKLEDSAMYFCASIPRVCDSPLHFGNGTRLTVT.

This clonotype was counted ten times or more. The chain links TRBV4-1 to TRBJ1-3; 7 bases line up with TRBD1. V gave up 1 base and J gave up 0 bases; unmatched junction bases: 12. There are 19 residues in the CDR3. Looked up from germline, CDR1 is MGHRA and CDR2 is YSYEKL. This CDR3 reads CASSQVEGALLISGNTIYF. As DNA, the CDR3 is TGCGCCAGCAGCCAAGTGGAGGGGGCGCTCCTAATCTCTGGAAACACCATATATTTT.